A selection of T cell receptor beta chains follows, all from one sample in a study of blood T cell repertoires in COVID-19. TCRdb keeps only in-frame clones here, not all; method: immunoSEQ multiplex PCR. The sample includes 90,000 or so clones, over 80% of them seen just once. Sequencing used peripheral blood. These receptors were obtained from a human donor with active COVID-19. The donor label of this sample is uncertain. Both conserved end residues are part of each CDR3. Fields, in order: clone size, D gene, J gene, V gene, CDR3 protein, CDR3 DNA. A D gene is named only where the DNA matches it firmly. Clone size is stated in some rows and not others, as once, few, many or a class when expanded.

clone_size: NA; d_call: TRBD1; j_call: TRBJ2-3; v_call: TRBV2; cdr3_aa: CASSATGSTDTQYF; cdr3_nt: TGTGCCAGCAGTGCGACAGGGAGCACAGATACGCAGTATTTT
clone_size: NA; d_call: TRBD1; j_call: TRBJ2-7; v_call: TRBV27; cdr3_aa: CASSLGQGRNEQYF; cdr3_nt: TGTGCCAGCAGTCTCGGACAGGGCAGGAACGAGCAGTACTTC
clone_size: NA; d_call: NA; j_call: TRBJ2-3; v_call: TRBV2; cdr3_aa: CATSQGGYTDTQYF; cdr3_nt: TGTGCCACCTCCCAGGGCGGTTACACAGATACGCAGTATTTT
clone_size: NA; d_call: NA; j_call: TRBJ2-5; v_call: TRBV2; cdr3_aa: CASRSHRAQETQYF; cdr3_nt: TGTGCCAGCAGGTCCCACAGGGCCCAAGAGACCCAGTACTTC
clone_size: NA; d_call: NA; j_call: TRBJ2-7; v_call: TRBV6-2/TRBV6-3; cdr3_aa: CASSHPLVLLYEQYF; cdr3_nt: TGTGCCAGCAGCCATCCACTAGTGCTCTTATACGAGCAGTACTTC
clone_size: NA; d_call: TRBD2; j_call: TRBJ2-1; v_call: TRBV5-1; cdr3_aa: CASSPLGLADHEQFF; cdr3_nt: TGCGCCAGCAGCCCTTTGGGACTAGCGGACCATGAGCAGTTCTTC
clone_size: once; d_call: TRBD1; j_call: TRBJ1-2; v_call: TRBV6-1; cdr3_aa: CASSEGIGGTTNYGYTF; cdr3_nt: TGTGCCAGCAGTGAAGGGATAGGGGGCACCACTAACTATGGCTACACCTTC
clone_size: NA; d_call: NA; j_call: TRBJ2-5; v_call: TRBV6-5; cdr3_aa: CASSYSGNQETQYF; cdr3_nt: TGTGCCAGCAGTTACAGTGGCAACCAAGAGACCCAGTACTTC
clone_size: NA; d_call: NA; j_call: TRBJ1-1; v_call: TRBV11-2; cdr3_aa: CASSLEAWQGNTEAFF; cdr3_nt: TGTGCCAGCAGCTTAGAAGCTTGGCAGGGTAACACTGAAGCTTTCTTT
clone_size: NA; d_call: TRBD2; j_call: TRBJ2-7; v_call: TRBV11-2; cdr3_aa: CASSSGLAPSYEQYF; cdr3_nt: TGTGCCAGCAGCTCCGGACTAGCCCCCTCCTACGAGCAGTACTTC
clone_size: NA; d_call: NA; j_call: TRBJ2-1; v_call: TRBV2; cdr3_aa: CATYSYNEQFF; cdr3_nt: TGTGCCACCTATTCTTACAATGAGCAGTTCTTC
clone_size: NA; d_call: NA; j_call: TRBJ2-4; v_call: TRBV24-1; cdr3_aa: CATSGPFTGAKNIQYF; cdr3_nt: TGTGCCACCAGTGGCCCCTTCACGGGGGCCAAAAACATTCAGTACTTC
clone_size: once; d_call: TRBD1; j_call: TRBJ2-5; v_call: TRBV6-1; cdr3_aa: CASSDPTGGAETQYF; cdr3_nt: TGTGCCAGCAGTGATCCGACAGGGGGGGCAGAGACCCAGTACTTC
clone_size: once; d_call: NA; j_call: TRBJ2-1; v_call: TRBV5-1; cdr3_aa: CASSLDAGRGPNEQFF; cdr3_nt: TGCGCCAGCAGCTTGGATGCCGGACGCGGGCCTAATGAGCAGTTCTTC
clone_size: NA; d_call: TRBD1; j_call: TRBJ1-2; v_call: TRBV6-1; cdr3_aa: CASSENPTGGGYGYTF; cdr3_nt: TGTGCCAGCAGTGAAAACCCGACAGGGGGGGGCTATGGCTACACCTTC
clone_size: NA; d_call: NA; j_call: TRBJ2-7; v_call: TRBV10-3; cdr3_aa: CAISDSGTAEGEQYF; cdr3_nt: TGTGCCATCAGTGATTCCGGGACGGCGGAGGGCGAGCAGTACTTC
clone_size: NA; d_call: TRBD1; j_call: TRBJ1-2; v_call: TRBV7-9; cdr3_aa: CASSHSGTGSGYTF; cdr3_nt: TGTGCCAGCAGCCATTCCGGGACAGGGAGCGGCTACACCTTC
clone_size: NA; d_call: TRBD1; j_call: TRBJ2-5; v_call: TRBV18; cdr3_aa: CASSRRGYRDRGEYRQETQYF; cdr3_nt: TGTGCCAGCTCACGACGAGGATACCGGGACAGGGGCGAATACCGGCAAGAGACCCAGTACTTC
clone_size: NA; d_call: TRBD1; j_call: TRBJ1-4; v_call: TRBV5-8; cdr3_aa: CASSQRTGAITTNEKLFF; cdr3_nt: TGTGCCAGCAGCCAAAGGACAGGGGCGATTACAACTAATGAAAAACTGTTTTTT
clone_size: NA; d_call: NA; j_call: TRBJ1-1; v_call: TRBV5-1; cdr3_aa: CASSLAVMNTEAFF; cdr3_nt: TGCGCCAGCAGCTTGGCGGTCATGAACACTGAAGCTTTCTTT
clone_size: NA; d_call: TRBD2; j_call: TRBJ2-7; v_call: TRBV7-2; cdr3_aa: CASSLARAGGVYEQYF; cdr3_nt: TGTGCCAGCAGCTTAGCCCGGGCGGGGGGCGTCTACGAGCAGTACTTC
clone_size: NA; d_call: NA; j_call: TRBJ1-4; v_call: TRBV6-4; cdr3_aa: CASSDTPGQPNEKLFF; cdr3_nt: TGTGCCAGCAGTGACACTCCCGGACAGCCCAATGAAAAACTGTTTTTT
clone_size: NA; d_call: NA; j_call: TRBJ1-5; v_call: TRBV5-1; cdr3_aa: CASSLEPRDGGNNQPQHF; cdr3_nt: TGCGCCAGCAGCTTGGAGCCCCGGGACGGAGGGAACAATCAGCCCCAGCATTTT
clone_size: few; d_call: TRBD2; j_call: TRBJ2-7; v_call: TRBV7-2; cdr3_aa: CASSPSGGLTYEQYF; cdr3_nt: TGTGCCAGCAGTCCAAGCGGGGGGCTCACCTACGAGCAGTACTTC
clone_size: NA; d_call: TRBD2; j_call: TRBJ2-3; v_call: TRBV5-1; cdr3_aa: CASSPRTSEATQYF; cdr3_nt: TGCGCCAGCAGCCCGAGGACTAGCGAAGCTACGCAGTATTTT
clone_size: NA; d_call: NA; j_call: TRBJ2-5; v_call: TRBV19; cdr3_aa: CASTPGGVPQETQYF; cdr3_nt: TGTGCCAGTACTCCCGGCGGGGTACCCCAAGAGACCCAGTACTTC
clone_size: NA; d_call: NA; j_call: TRBJ2-4; v_call: TRBV3-1/TRBV3-2; cdr3_aa: CASSPSHGLKNIQYF; cdr3_nt: TGTGCCAGCAGCCCCTCCCATGGCCTCAAAAACATTCAGTACTTC
clone_size: NA; d_call: NA; j_call: TRBJ1-3; v_call: TRBV28; cdr3_aa: CASSLTGSSGNTIYF; cdr3_nt: TGTGCCAGCAGCCTTACAGGGTCCTCTGGAAACACCATATATTTT
clone_size: NA; d_call: NA; j_call: TRBJ2-6; v_call: TRBV9; cdr3_aa: CASSTPTGSGANVLTF; cdr3_nt: TGTGCCAGCAGCACCCCGACAGGCTCTGGGGCCAACGTCCTGACTTTC
clone_size: NA; d_call: NA; j_call: TRBJ2-6; v_call: TRBV7-2; cdr3_aa: CASTHRGRNGDSGANVLTF; cdr3_nt: TGTGCCAGCACCCACCGGGGTCGAAACGGGGACTCTGGGGCCAACGTCCTGACTTTC
clone_size: NA; d_call: NA; j_call: TRBJ1-6; v_call: TRBV5-6; cdr3_aa: CASSLLDRDNSPLHF; cdr3_nt: TGTGCCAGCAGCTTGCTAGACAGAGATAATTCACCCCTCCACTTT
clone_size: NA; d_call: NA; j_call: TRBJ1-2; v_call: TRBV5-6; cdr3_aa: CASSLTGILGYTF; cdr3_nt: TGTGCCAGCAGCTTGACGGGGATCCTAGGCTACACCTTC
clone_size: NA; d_call: TRBD1; j_call: TRBJ1-2; v_call: TRBV5-5; cdr3_aa: CASSLEGQGSNGYTF; cdr3_nt: TGTGCCAGCAGCTTGGAGGGACAGGGGAGCAATGGCTACACCTTC
clone_size: NA; d_call: NA; j_call: TRBJ1-5; v_call: TRBV7-2; cdr3_aa: CASSLDSGSLKPQHF; cdr3_nt: TGTGCCAGCAGCTTAGATTCAGGATCTCTGAAGCCCCAGCATTTT
clone_size: NA; d_call: TRBD1; j_call: TRBJ2-7; v_call: TRBV18; cdr3_aa: CASSPQDRGGSYEQYF; cdr3_nt: TGTGCCAGCTCACCACAGGACAGGGGGGGGTCCTACGAGCAGTACTTC
clone_size: NA; d_call: TRBD1; j_call: TRBJ1-4; v_call: TRBV4-3; cdr3_aa: CASSQDVLTGEKLFF; cdr3_nt: TGCGCCAGCAGCCAAGATGTCTTGACAGGGGAAAAACTGTTTTTT